Sequencing of this T cell receptor (beta chain) was carried out in a study of regulatory T cells in long-lasting Graves disease. Investigators prepared the TCR beta libraries by applying iRepertoire HTBI primers and Arm-PCR of CDR3 regions. TCRdb passed the multiplex PCR reads through MiXCR, listing each CDR3 protein once. The sample records about 290,000 distinct CDR3 sequences, around a fifth being singletons. Sample time point: persistent/refractory GD, antithyroid drugs over 5 years with positive TRAb. After RNA was extracted from PBMCs, the TCR library was made from it. Study-level points and caveats: Persistent Graves' patients had lower TCR diversity than newly diagnosed ones.

For this clonotype: The antigen is unknown. One base away lies a much larger clone, so this may be a sequencing read error.

V was clipped by 4 bases and J by 5 bases; unmatched bases: 17. The CDR3 sequence is 19 residues long. The germline CDR1 and CDR2 sequences are SEHNR and FQNEAQ (reference sequence). This receptor was taken from a female donor with Graves disease. The starting material was peripheral blood mononuclear cells (PBMCs), obtained when the disease was refractory, from a patient treated with antithyroid drugs. The V gene is TRBV7-9, the J gene TRBJ2-7; TRBD2 agrees at 13 bases. The CDR3 protein is CASSSLAGTSGTRYHEQYF. Written as DNA, the CDR3 is TGTGCCAGCAGCTCTTTAGCTGGGACTAGCGGGACGCGGTATCACGAGCAGTACTTC.